This T cell receptor beta chain was identified in a study of blood T cell repertoires in COVID-19. Study-wide background: COVID-19 samples, acute and convalescent, were from the United States, Italy and Spain. Sample material is recorded as cDNA or gDNA derived from T cells, B-cell-depleted T cells, or PBMCs.

The CDR3 loop spans 16 amino acids. The germline CDR1 and CDR2 sequences are MGHRA and YSYEKL. V lost 4 bases to trimming and J lost 4 bases; unmatched junction nucleotides: 11. Only a few counts were recorded for this clone. Authors' methods: By means of reference gene primer amplification, nucleated cell counts were estimated. Using immunoSEQ multiplex PCR, the repertoire was profiled, and TCRdb retains in-frame clones only, with some absent. V, J and clone size are taken as reported in that table, and D and trimming were inferred from the DNA itself. This sample yields roughly 700,000 clones, of which 85% to 90% are seen a single time; more than 0.25% belongs to the top ten.

The chain employs TRBV4-1 and TRBJ1-2; TRBD1 matches at 8 bases. Source material: peripheral blood. This clonotype originated in a woman under 30 with acute or convalescent COVID-19. CDR3 sequence reads: CASSPPGTGDRYGYTF. CDR3 DNA: TGCGCCAGCAGCCCCCCGGGGACAGGTGATCGCTATGGCTACACCTTC.